This TCR beta chain appears in the sequencing data of a study of blood T cell repertoires in COVID-19. Overall study: Donors in the United States, Italy and Spain gave samples during acute or convalescent COVID-19. Sample material is recorded as cDNA or gDNA derived from T cells, B-cell-depleted T cells, or PBMCs.

Germline trimming cut 4 bases from V and 1 base from J; bases unmatched to any gene: 4. The CDR3 is 15 amino acids. Germline V gene lookup returns CDR1 MNHEY and CDR2 SVGAGI. This table comes from immunoSEQ multiplex PCR, and its TCRdb copy is limited to in-frame clones, with some not included. The sample shows roughly 240,000 clones, more than 75% of them seen only once. The chain links TRBV6-5 to TRBJ2-7; 10 bases map to TRBD1. The receptor was derived from a woman aged 60-70 years who had recovered from COVID-19. The sequenced sample was peripheral blood. The CDR3: CASSSGQGGSYEQYF. CDR3 DNA: TGTGCCAGCAGTTCCGGACAGGGGGGTTCCTACGAGCAGTACTTC.